This T cell receptor beta chain comes out of a study of CD8 T cells in Susac syndrome. CD8+ and CD4+ T cells were negatively isolated; TEMRA cells were FACS-enriched. V was clipped by 1 base and J by 7 bases, with 8 bases between them. Per germline, CDR1 LNHDA and CDR2 SQIVND (reference sequence). This CDR3 is built from 13 residues. Random-hexamer reverse transcription was applied to roughly 0.5 to 1 ug RNA. TCRdb passed the immunoSEQ multiplex PCR reads through MiXCR, listing each CDR3 protein once. The table has hundreds of thousands of distinct CDR3 sequences, approximately 85% seen once. Specimen: CD8+ T cells from PBMCs. The clonotype was recovered from a human donor with multiple sclerosis. The rearrangement joins TRBV19 to TRBJ1-5; D not certain. The CDR3: CASSIVGPQPQHF. The CDR3 nucleotides are TGTGCCAGTAGTATAGTAGGACCCCAGCCCCAGCATTTT.